Given below is one T cell receptor beta chain in context. Its specificity is not known. One entry per CDR3 protein, called by TCRdb with MiXCR from the 5' RACE reads. This table holds some 760,000 distinct CDR3 sequences, 15% to 20% found once. This record comes from a study of identical twins. General observations from the study: Zero-insertion results could be subject to partial confounding by invariant MAIT and iNKT cells.

Healthy Caucasian individuals made up all the donors. This CDR3 spans 13 amino acids. Trimming pared 4 bases from V and 6 bases from J, leaving 13 bases between. The germline gives CDR1 GTSNPN, CDR2 SVGIG (reference sequence). The sample also formed part of further work on T cells expressing NK-cell markers. As reported in that work: In about six donors, dominant CD3+CD56+NKG2C+ clones formed 1.0-7.0% of CD8+ cells.

The receptor's source is a woman under 30 in good health. V usage is TRBV30 and J usage is TRBJ2-4; D remains unclear. Specimen: PBMCs. CDR3 sequence (DNA): TGTGCCTGGACTGGAGCAGTGGGAAACATTCAGTACTTC. It codes for CAWTGAVGNIQYF.